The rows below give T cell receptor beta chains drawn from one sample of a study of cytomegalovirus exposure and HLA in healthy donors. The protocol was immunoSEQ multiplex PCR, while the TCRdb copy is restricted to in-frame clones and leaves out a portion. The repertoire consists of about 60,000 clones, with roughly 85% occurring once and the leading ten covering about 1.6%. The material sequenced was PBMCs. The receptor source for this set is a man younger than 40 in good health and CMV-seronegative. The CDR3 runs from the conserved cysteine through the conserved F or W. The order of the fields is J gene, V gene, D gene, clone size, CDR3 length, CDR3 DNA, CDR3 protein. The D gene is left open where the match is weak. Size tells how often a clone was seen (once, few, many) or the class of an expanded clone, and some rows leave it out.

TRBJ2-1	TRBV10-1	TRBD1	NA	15	TGCGCCAGCAGGCGGACAGGGTTGAACTACAATGAGCAGTTCTTC	CASRRTGLNYNEQFF
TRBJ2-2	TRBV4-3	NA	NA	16	TGCGCCAGCAGCCAAGAAAGGGGACTACCAGGGGAGGAGCTGTTTTTT	CASSQERGLPGEELFF
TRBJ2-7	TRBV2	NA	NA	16	TGTGCCAGCAGTGCAACAAATAACCCCAGCTCCTACGAGCAGTACTTC	CASSATNNPSSYEQYF
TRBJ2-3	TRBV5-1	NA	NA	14	TGCGCCAGCAGTGGAGAGGGCCATACAGATACGCAGTATTTT	CASSGEGHTDTQYF
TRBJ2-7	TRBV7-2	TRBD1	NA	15	TGTGCCAGCAGGTCCGGGACAGGGGGGTCCTACGAGCAGTACTTC	CASRSGTGGSYEQYF
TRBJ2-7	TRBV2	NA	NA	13	TGTGCCAGCCGGGGGTTGGGGGCCTACGAGCAGTACTTC	CASRGLGAYEQYF
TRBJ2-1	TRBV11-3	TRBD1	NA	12	TGTGCCAGCAGCCTTAGGGGGCGTGAGCAGTTCTTC	CASSLRGREQFF
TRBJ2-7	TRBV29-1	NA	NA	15	TGCAGCGTTTTAAAGTTGGAGAGACTCTCCTACGAGCAGTACTTC	CSVLKLERLSYEQYF
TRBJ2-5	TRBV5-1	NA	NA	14	TGCGCCAGCAGCTTTAAGGGGTCTTCAGAGACCCAGTACTTC	CASSFKGSSETQYF
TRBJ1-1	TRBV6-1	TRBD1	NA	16	TGTGCCAGCAGTGAGCTACCGGGACAGGGGAACACTGAAGCTTTCTTT	CASSELPGQGNTEAFF
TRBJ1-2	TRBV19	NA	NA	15	TGTGCCAGTAGTATGTTTTTCGAGACAGAAAGTGGCTACACCTTC	CASSMFFETESGYTF
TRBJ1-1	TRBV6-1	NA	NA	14	TGTGCCAGCAGTGCCTACGGGGAGGACACTGAAGCTTTCTTT	CASSAYGEDTEAFF
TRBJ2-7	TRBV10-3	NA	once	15	TGTGCCATCAGTGAGTCTGGGGGACACTCCTACGAGCAGTACTTC	CAISESGGHSYEQYF
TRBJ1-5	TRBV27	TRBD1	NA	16	TGTGCCAGCAGTCTCCTCGGACAGGGGGACAATCAGCCCCAGCATTTT	CASSLLGQGDNQPQHF
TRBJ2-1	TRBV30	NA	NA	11	TGTGCCTGGAGTGTCCAGAATGAGCAGTTCTTC	CAWSVQNEQFF
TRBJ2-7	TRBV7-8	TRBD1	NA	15	TGTGCCAGCAGCGCGACAGGGGGCGCGAATTACGAGCAGTACTTC	CASSATGGANYEQYF
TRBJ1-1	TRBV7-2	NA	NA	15	TGTGCCAGCAGCCCTAGCCCCAGTATAAACACTGAAGCTTTCTTT	CASSPSPSINTEAFF
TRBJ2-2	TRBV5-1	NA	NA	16	TGCGCCAGCAGGGGCAAGGGTCAGGGGCGTACCGGGGAGCTGTTTTTT	CASRGKGQGRTGELFF
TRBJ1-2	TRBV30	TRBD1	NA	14	TGTGCCTGGAGTTTTGACAGGGCGGGCTATGGCTACACCTTC	CAWSFDRAGYGYTF
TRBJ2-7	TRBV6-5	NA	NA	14	TGTGCCAGCACCCGACAGGCTGGCTCCTACGAGCAGTACTTC	CASTRQAGSYEQYF
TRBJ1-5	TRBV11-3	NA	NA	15	TGTGCCAGCAGCGTACGGGGGGGTGGGAATCAGCCCCAGCATTTT	CASSVRGGGNQPQHF
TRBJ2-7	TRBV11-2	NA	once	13	TGTGCCAGCAGCTTAGGGCTTTACTACGAGCAGTACTTC	CASSLGLYYEQYF
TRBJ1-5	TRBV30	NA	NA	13	TGTGCCTGGAGTAAGTGGGCTCGTCAGCCCCAGCATTTT	CAWSKWARQPQHF
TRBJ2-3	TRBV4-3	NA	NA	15	TGCGCCAGCAGCCAACAACTACCTAGCACAGATACGCAGTATTTT	CASSQQLPSTDTQYF
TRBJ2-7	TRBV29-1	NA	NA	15	TGCAGCGTTGAAGATTTCAGAGGAGACTCCTACGAGCAGTACTTC	CSVEDFRGDSYEQYF
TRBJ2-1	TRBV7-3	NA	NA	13	TGTGCCAGCAGCCTACTAGCAACCAATGAGCAGTTCTTC	CASSLLATNEQFF
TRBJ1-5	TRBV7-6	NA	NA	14	TGTGCCAGCAGCCATCCGGGTCTCAATCAGCCCCAGCATTTT	CASSHPGLNQPQHF
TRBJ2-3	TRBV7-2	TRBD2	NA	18	TGTGCCAGCAGCTTAGATGGGTGGGGGGGGTTCGGCACAGATACGCAGTATTTT	CASSLDGWGGFGTDTQYF
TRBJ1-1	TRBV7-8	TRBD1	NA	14	TGTGCCAGCAGCTTGGACAGGGGGAACACTGAAGCTTTCTTT	CASSLDRGNTEAFF
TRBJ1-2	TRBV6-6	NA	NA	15	TGTGCCAGCAGCTCCTTCCGAGGCTTAAACTATGGCTACACCTTC	CASSSFRGLNYGYTF
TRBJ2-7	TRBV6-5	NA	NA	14	TGTGCCAGCAGTTACTCGGGCAGGGCCTACGAGCAGTACTTC	CASSYSGRAYEQYF
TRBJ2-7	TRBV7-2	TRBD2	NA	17	TGTGCCAGCAGCTTAGGGGGCGGCGGGAGGTTCTCCTACGAGCAGTACTTC	CASSLGGGGRFSYEQYF
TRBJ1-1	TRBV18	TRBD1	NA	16	TGTGCCAGCTCATTAGGAGGGGGCAGTCGGAACACTGAAGCTTTCTTT	CASSLGGGSRNTEAFF
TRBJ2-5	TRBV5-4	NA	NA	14	TGTGCCAGCAGCTACCTGGGGCAGGGAGAGACCCAGTACTTC	CASSYLGQGETQYF
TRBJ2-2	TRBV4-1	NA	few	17	TGCGCCACCGGACCAGTCGAGACAGGATGGGACACCGGGGAGCTGTTTTTT	CATGPVETGWDTGELFF
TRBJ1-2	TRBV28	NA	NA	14	TGTGCCAGCAGTTTGGCAGGGTTGAATTATGGCTACACCTTC	CASSLAGLNYGYTF
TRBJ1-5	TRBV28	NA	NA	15	TGTGCCAGCAGTGCCCTAGATGGGAGCAATCAGCCCCAGCATTTT	CASSALDGSNQPQHF
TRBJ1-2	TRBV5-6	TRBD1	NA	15	TGTGCCAGCAGCCCGGGACAGGGACGCGGCTATGGCTACACCTTC	CASSPGQGRGYGYTF
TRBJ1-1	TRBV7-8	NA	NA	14	TGTGCCAGCAGCTTAGCGGCGGGGCAGGGTAAAGCTTTCTTT	CASSLAAGQGKAFF
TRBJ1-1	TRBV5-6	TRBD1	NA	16	TGTGCCAGCAGCTTGATAGGTAGGGAGGCAGGGGGAGAAGCTTTCTTT	CASSLIGREAGGEAFF
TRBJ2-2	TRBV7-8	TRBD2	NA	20	TGTGCCAGCAACCGAGGGGAAGGGGTAGCGGGGGGACCGAACACCGGGGAGCTGTTTTTT	CASNRGEGVAGGPNTGELFF
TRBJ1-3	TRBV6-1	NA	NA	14	TGTGCCAGCAGTTCTCAGGGTTCGGGTGGCACCATATATTTT	CASSSQGSGGTIYF
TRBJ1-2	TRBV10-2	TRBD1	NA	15	TGCGCCAGCACACCAGAGCAGGGGGCGGGGTATGGCTACACCTTC	CASTPEQGAGYGYTF
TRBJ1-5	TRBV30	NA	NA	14	TGTGCCTGGAGTAAGCGGCAGGAACATCAGCCCCAGCATTTT	CAWSKRQEHQPQHF
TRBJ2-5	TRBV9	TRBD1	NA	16	TGTGCCAGCAGCGTAGTCCCAGGGGGCGCGGGAGAGACCCAGTACTTC	CASSVVPGGAGETQYF
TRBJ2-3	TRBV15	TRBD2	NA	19	TGTGCCACCAGCAGAGGCCTAGCGGGAGAGGTCGGCAGCACAGATACGCAGTATTTT	CATSRGLAGEVGSTDTQYF
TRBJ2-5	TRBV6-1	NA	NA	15	TGTGCCAGCAGTGAAGCACTAGCACTGATCGAGACCCAGTACTTC	CASSEALALIETQYF
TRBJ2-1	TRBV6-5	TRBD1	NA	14	TGTGCCAGCAGTTACGGACAGGGGCGCAATGAGCAGTTCTTC	CASSYGQGRNEQFF
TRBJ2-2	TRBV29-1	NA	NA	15	TGCAGCGCCCATAGGGGGGGGCGGCGAGCCGGGGAGCTGTTTTTT	CSAHRGGRRAGELFF
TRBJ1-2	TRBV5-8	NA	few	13	TGTGCCAGCAGCTTGTCCGGGGGGTTAGGCTACACCTTC	CASSLSGGLGYTF
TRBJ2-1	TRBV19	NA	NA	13	TGTGCCAGTAGAGATCCCCAGGGAAATGAGCAGTTCTTC	CASRDPQGNEQFF
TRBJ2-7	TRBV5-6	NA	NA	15	TGTGCCAGCAGCTTGGTAATGACAGGCGCCTACGAGCAGTACTTC	CASSLVMTGAYEQYF
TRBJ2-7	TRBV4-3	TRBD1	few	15	TGCGCCAGCAGCCAACTGACAGGGGGCATATACGAGCAGTACTTC	CASSQLTGGIYEQYF
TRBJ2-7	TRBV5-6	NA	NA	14	TGTGCCAGCAGCTTGGAGGGCCCAGGGTACGAGCAGTACTTC	CASSLEGPGYEQYF
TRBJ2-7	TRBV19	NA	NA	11	TGTGCCAGTAGTAACTACTACGAGCAGTACTTC	CASSNYYEQYF
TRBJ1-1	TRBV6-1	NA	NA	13	TGTGCCAGCAGTGATGCCCGAGGTATGGAAGCTTTCTTT	CASSDARGMEAFF
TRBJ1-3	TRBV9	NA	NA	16	TGTGCCAGCAGCGACAGGGCCTACACCTCTGGAAACACCATATATTTT	CASSDRAYTSGNTIYF